This T cell receptor beta chain was obtained from a study of regulatory T cells in long-lasting Graves disease. Indicated time point: persistent/refractory GD, antithyroid drugs over 5 years with positive TRAb. There was RNA extracted from PBMCs, and the TCR library was made from it. As collected, the peripheral blood samples measured nine milliliters each and went into EDTA tubes. The authors built TCR beta libraries using iRepertoire HTBI primers and Arm-PCR of CDR3 regions. MiXCR, applied by TCRdb to the multiplex PCR reads, yields one record per CDR3 protein. The data contain roughly 450,000 distinct CDR3 sequences, around 20% of them seen just once; the ten biggest clones take up 6.5% to 8%. The TCR sequence derives from a female donor with Graves disease. Here the sequenced sample was peripheral blood mononuclear cells (PBMCs), taken when the disease was refractory, from a patient treated with antithyroid drugs.

The DNA for the CDR3 is TGTGCCAGCAGCTTAAGAGGGGGCTACAATCAGCCCCAGCATTTT. Protein sequence: CASSLRGGYNQPQHF. The V call is TRBV7-6, the J call TRBJ1-5; TRBD1 matches at 7 bases. Germline V lookup: CDR1 SGHVS, CDR2 FNYEAQ. V lost 2 bases to trimming and J lost 3 bases; unmatched junction nucleotides: 4. The CDR3 length is 15 residues.